A single sample is the source of the 27 T cell receptor beta chains below, sequenced in a study of T cell repertoires in cytomegalovirus infection. No antigen has been identified for these receptors. From the reads, TCRdb called clonotypes with MiXCR, one entry per CDR3 protein. The data contain hundreds of thousands of distinct CDR3 sequences, around a third of them seen just once; the ten biggest clones take up 9.5% to 15%. This sample comprised cultured CD8+ T cells from PBMCs, obtained from culture after CMV antigen stimulation. Receptors were obtained from a human donor in good health (CMV status not recorded). Some clones in this sample may be carry-over from other donors' samples.

This clonotype was seen at least ten times. This rearrangement joins TRBV28 to TRBJ2-1; 7 bases are shared with TRBD1. CDR1 and CDR2 from the germline V gene are MDHEN and SYDVKM. The V and J ends lost 6 bases and 5 bases, in that order; junction bases with no gene match: 10. The CDR3 spans 15 residues. CDR3 sequence reads: CASSNPGQNNNEQFF. The CDR3 DNA follows: TGTGCCAGCAGCAATCCGGGACAGAATAACAATGAGCAGTTCTTC.

The rearrangement links TRBV12-3 or TRBV12-4 to TRBJ2-1; D remains unclear. The CDR3 totals 11 residues. V was cut by 5 bases and J by 8 bases, with 7 bases left in between. CDR3 in DNA: TGTGCCAGCAGTGGGTGGGATGAGCAGTTCTTC. As protein: CASSGWDEQFF.

This chain links TRBV19 with TRBJ2-3, with no clear D. Between the trimmed V and J ends, which lost 5 bases and 1 base, there was a span of 19 bases. The CDR3 spans 17 residues. CDR1 is LNHDA, CDR2 SQIVND, per germline (reference sequence). CDR3 nucleotide sequence: TGTGCCAGTAGTCTTCGTCCACTTTCTACTGGCACAGATACGCAGTATTTT. Amino acid sequence: CASSLRPLSTGTDTQYF.

This clonotype showed up just a few times. The CDR3 loop reads CASSLVTLVDTEAFF. The CDR3 bases are TGCGCCAGCAGCTTGGTCACTCTAGTAGACACTGAAGCTTTCTTT. This chain connects TRBV5-1 to TRBJ1-1; D uncertain. The germline gives CDR1 SGHRS, CDR2 YFSETQ. CDR3 length: 15 residues. V lost 0 bases and J lost 3, with 12 bases in between.

This clonotype was recorded at least ten times. V usage is TRBV28 and J usage is TRBJ1-2; no firm D call. The V gene's germline CDR1 is MDHEN and CDR2 SYDVKM. V was cut by 3 bases and J by 4 bases, with 9 bases left in between. This CDR3 spans 13 amino acids. Written as DNA, the CDR3 is TGTGCCAGCAGTTTCGGCACGGTCTATGGCTACACCTTC. Protein: CASSFGTVYGYTF.

This sequence joins TRBV12-3 or TRBV12-4 and TRBJ2-2, with a tentative D call TRBD1 (6 bases). Trimming took off 2 bases at V and 4 bases at J, with 11 bases between the two ends. The CDR3 length is 15 residues. The DNA for the CDR3 is TGTGCCAGCAGTTTAACAGGGTGGGGCACCGGGGAGCTGTTTTTT. This encodes CASSLTGWGTGELFF.

This clonotype has only one observation. The chain joins TRBV3-1 to TRBJ2-7; D gene unclear. Trimming took off 3 bases at V and 6 bases at J, with 9 bases between the two ends. CDR1 is LGHDT and CDR2 is YNNKEL in the germline V gene (reference sequence). CDR3 length equals 12 residues. The CDR3 nucleotides read TGTGCCAGCAGCCACCCCTCAGGCGAGCAGTACTTC. The encoded protein is CASSHPSGEQYF.

This sequence joins TRBV6-5 and TRBJ2-5; unclear D gene. The CDR3 totals 13 residues. CDR1 and CDR2 (germline): MNHEY, SVGAGI. The V gene lost 2 bases and the J gene lost 5 bases, with 9 bases spanning the gap. The CDR3 region has the DNA TGTGCCAGCAGTTACGACCCTGGGGAGACCCAGTACTTC. Translated, it gives CASSYDPGETQYF.

The chain employs TRBV7-9 and TRBJ1-6, with 11 bases that match TRBD1. There are 13 residues in the CDR3. Germline CDR1 SEHNR, CDR2 FQNEAQ (reference sequence). The V segment lost 9 bases and the J segment 8 bases; nucleotides outside the gene matches: 3. The DNA for the CDR3 is TGTGCCAGTCCGGGACAGGGGGATTCACCCCTCCACTTT. Translating it yields CASPGQGDSPLHF.

This chain links TRBV11-2 with TRBJ2-5, with D possibly being TRBD2 (7 bases). V shed 6 bases and J shed 2 bases, with 19 bases lying between them. This CDR3 spans 16 amino acids. In germline, CDR1 is SGHAT, CDR2 FQNNGV. Written as DNA, the CDR3 is TGTGCCAGCAGTTTTTCGTACGCGGGGGCTCAAGAGACCCAGTACTTC. It translates to CASSFSYAGAQETQYF.

This clonotype was detected ten times or more. This chain links TRBV6-5 with TRBJ2-5, with D hard to call. The CDR3 has 12 residues. Germline CDR1 MNHEY, CDR2 SVGAGI. V lost 2 bases and J 4 bases, leaving 5 bases between the germline ends. CDR3 sequence reads: CASSYGGETQYF. In nucleotides, the CDR3 is TGTGCCAGCAGTTACGGTGGAGAGACCCAGTACTTC.

V gene TRBV7-9 combines with J gene TRBJ2-1, with 15 positions matching TRBD2. The germline CDR1 and CDR2 sequences are SEHNR and FQNEAQ (reference sequence). The CDR3 spans 16 residues. V was clipped by 4 bases and J by 10 bases; unmatched bases: 8. In DNA form, the CDR3 reads TGTGCCAGCAGCTCCGGGACTAGCGGGGGGCAGTGGGAGCAGTTCTTC. Amino acids: CASSSGTSGGQWEQFF. Full variable domain (remainder filled in from reference TRBV7-9 and TRBJ2-1): DTGVSQNPRHKITKRGQNVTFRCDPISEHNRLYWYRQTLGQGPEFLTYFQNEAQLEKSRLLSDRFSAERPKGSFSTLEIQRTEQGDSAMYLCASSSGTSGGQWEQFFGPGTRLTVL.

This clonotype was picked up many times. This chain links TRBV7-9 with TRBJ1-4; the match to TRBD1 covers 7 bases. Looked up from germline, CDR1 is SEHNR and CDR2 is FQNEAQ (reference sequence). V dropped 3 bases and J dropped 10; count of bases not matched to a gene: 8. The CDR3 is 14 amino acids. CDR3 loop: CASSFVGGAGKLFF. The CDR3 DNA reads as TGTGCCAGCAGCTTCGTAGGGGGCGCGGGAAAACTGTTTTTT.

The rearrangement links TRBV6-2 or TRBV6-3 to TRBJ1-2; unclear D gene. Trimming shortened V by 6 bases and J by 2 bases, and 10 bases separated the two germline ends. The CDR3 contains 13 residues. CDR1 and CDR2 from the germline V gene are MNHEY and SVGEGT. CDR3 DNA sequence: TGTGCCAGCAGCCCGGTCAGCAACTATGGCTACACCTTC. Protein sequence: CASSPVSNYGYTF.

The chain carries TRBV15 and TRBJ1-5; the D gene is possibly TRBD1 (5 bases). CDR1 and CDR2 from the germline V gene are LNHNV and YYDKDF (reference sequence). This CDR3 is 15 amino acids long. V lost 2 bases and J 1 base, leaving 9 bases between the germline ends. CDR3 region: CATSRPRDSNQPQHF. The CDR3 coding sequence is TGTGCCACCAGCAGACCCCGGGACAGCAATCAGCCCCAGCATTTT.

This chain connects TRBV28 to TRBJ1-4; TRBD1 agrees at 7 bases. This CDR3 contains 13 residues. J lost 8 bases, V lost 4 bases, and 4 bases had no gene match. The germline CDR1 and CDR2 sequences are MDHEN and SYDVKM. Written as DNA, the CDR3 is TGTGCCAGCAGTTCGACAGGGACCGAAAAACTGTTTTTT. It yields the protein CASSSTGTEKLFF.

In its sample, this clonotype was seen once. V is TRBV13 and J is TRBJ1-3; maybe TRBD1 (5 bases). Germline CDR1 is PRHDT and CDR2 is FYEKMQ (reference sequence). The CDR3 is 15 residues long. Trimming shortened V by 4 bases and J by 1 base, and 11 bases separated the two germline ends. The CDR3 spells CASSSSRQSGNTIYF. As DNA, the CDR3 is TGTGCCAGCAGCTCTAGTCGACAGTCTGGAAACACCATATATTTT.

This clonotype has a count of ten or more. Here the CDR3 reads CASSRGSGDYNEQFF. The CDR3 coding sequence is TGTGCCAGCAGTCGAGGGTCGGGAGATTACAATGAGCAGTTCTTC. The chain is built from TRBV6-4 and TRBJ2-1, with TRBD2 as a possible D gene (6 bases). The CDR3 consists of 15 residues. The germline gives CDR1 MRHNA, CDR2 SNTAGT. V lost 5 bases and J lost 4, with 15 bases in between.

The V and J genes are TRBV24-1 and TRBJ2-3; TRBD2 aligns across 14 bases. Germline loops: CDR1 KGHDR, CDR2 SFDVKD. The V gene end was trimmed by 4 bases and the J gene end by 5 bases; junction bases not matched to a gene: 10. This CDR3 has 18 amino acids. CDR3 nucleotide sequence: TGTGCCACCAGTGACCGGAGACTAGCGGGGGGGCAGGGAGATACGCAGTATTTT. This codes for CATSDRRLAGGQGDTQYF.

This clonotype was found a few times. The gene calls are TRBV4-1 and TRBJ1-1; TRBD1 might be the D (6 bases). The V gene lost 4 bases and the J gene lost 1 base, with 16 bases spanning the gap. This CDR3 comprises 16 residues. Per germline, CDR1 MGHRA and CDR2 YSYEKL. In nucleotides, the CDR3 is TGCGCCAGCAGCCCCCTACCCGGGACACAGAACACTGAAGCTTTCTTT. Protein: CASSPLPGTQNTEAFF.

CDR3 protein: CASSVAEVQGVEAFF. The CDR3 region has the DNA TGTGCCAGCAGCGTAGCTGAGGTGCAGGGCGTCGAAGCTTTCTTT. V is TRBV9 and J is TRBJ1-1; D is possibly TRBD1 (5 bases). V lost 0 bases, J lost 8 bases, and 17 bases lay in between. CDR1 and CDR2 from the germline V gene are SGDLS and YYNGEE. This CDR3 region has 15 residues.

The J gene is TRBJ2-5, the V gene TRBV28; TRBD1 aligns across 7 bases. V shed 2 bases, J shed 4 bases, and the junction held 19 bases outside the gene matches. This CDR3 has 19 amino acids. Germline V gives CDR1 MDHEN, CDR2 SYDVKM. In DNA, the CDR3 is TGTGCCAGCAGTTTACCCCCAATGTACAGGGGTGGAGCACGAGAGACCCAGTACTTC. Protein sequence: CASSLPPMYRGGARETQYF.

This clonotype was seen a few times. This chain connects TRBV12-3 or TRBV12-4 to TRBJ2-3; possibly TRBD1 for D (6 bases). The CDR3 runs 18 residues. The V gene lost 3 bases and the J gene lost 0 bases, with 19 bases spanning the gap. The CDR3 nucleotides read TGTGCCAGCAGTTTTGTCTTGCAGTGGGGGCGAAGCACAGATACGCAGTATTTT. The encoded protein is CASSFVLQWGRSTDTQYF.

A remark on this clonotype: A read error is likely, as this CDR3 ends without the conserved phenylalanine or tryptophan. The genes are TRBV27 and TRBJ1-1; TRBD1 matches 9 bases. CDR1 is MNHEY, CDR2 SMNVEV, per germline (reference sequence). V trimming: 7 bases; J trimming: 8 bases; junction bases outside the gene matches: 5. CDR3 size: 12 residues. In DNA form, the CDR3 reads TGTGCCAGCACCGCGGGACAGGGAGAAGCTTTCTCT. Its protein is CASTAGQGEAFS.

A few counts support this clonotype. The genes are TRBV12-3 or TRBV12-4 and TRBJ1-2; D is possibly TRBD1 (5 bases). The CDR3 has 14 residues. The germline V and J ends were trimmed by 6 bases and 4 bases, with 15 bases remaining between them. The CDR3 sequence is CASRIRGALYGYTF. Here the CDR3 DNA reads TGTGCCAGCAGGATAAGGGGAGCGCTCTATGGCTACACCTTC.

This chain links TRBV4-1 with TRBJ2-3, with TRBD2 identical over 10 bases. Germline loops: CDR1 MGHRA, CDR2 YSYEKL. The CDR3 has 18 residues. The trim removed 4 bases at V and 4 bases at J, leaving 14 bases unmatched. The CDR3 protein is CASSRILAGPQIADTQYF. CDR3 DNA: TGCGCCAGCAGCCGAATACTAGCGGGGCCTCAAATTGCAGATACGCAGTATTTT.

The sample holds a few counts of this clonotype. The V and J genes are TRBV6-2 or TRBV6-3 and TRBJ2-5; 9 nucleotides line up with TRBD1. Germline V gene lookup returns CDR1 MNHEY and CDR2 SVGEGT. Trimming removed 3 bases from V and 6 bases from J; junction bases left unmatched: 11. The CDR3 is 16 residues long. The CDR3: CASSYDPTGGRKTQYF. The CDR3 DNA follows: TGTGCCAGCAGTTATGACCCGACAGGGGGGAGGAAGACCCAGTACTTC.